The 10 T cell receptor beta chains listed next were all sequenced from one sample in a study of T-cell memory formation after mild COVID-19. TCRdb ran MiXCR on the 5' RACE reads and lists one entry per CDR3 protein. The table has about 340,000 distinct CDR3 sequences, more than 20% seen once; the top ten hold 12%. Sequencing was performed on PBMCs or a T cell subset sorted from them (not recorded which). Receptors were obtained from an adult woman who had mild COVID-19 (a few samples of this study predate the infection). Cell type and time point are not known.

This clonotype came up once. This chain joins TRBV5-1 and TRBJ2-1; D uncertain. The V end was cut by 0 bases, the J end by 5 bases, with 6 bases between. CDR3 length: 13 amino acids. Germline V lookup: CDR1 SGHRS, CDR2 YFSETQ. The CDR3 bases are TGCGCCAGCAGCTTGGTACTCCACAATGAGCAGTTCTTC. It specifies CASSLVLHNEQFF.

This clonotype was detected only once. The rearrangement joins TRBV18 to TRBJ1-1; D perhaps matches TRBD1 (5 bases). Trimming took off 3 bases at V and 5 bases at J, with 13 bases between the two ends. This CDR3 spans 14 amino acids. In germline, CDR1 is KGHSH, CDR2 LQKENI. The CDR3 bases are TGTGCCAGCTCACCCGACCCTCGGGGGACTGAAGCTTTCTTT. It specifies CASSPDPRGTEAFF.

This clonotype appeared many times. The chain employs TRBV7-9 and TRBJ2-2, with D maybe TRBD1 (5 bases). V was pared by 5 bases and J by 5 bases, with 15 bases between. The CDR3 extends over 15 amino acids. Germline CDR1 SEHNR, CDR2 FQNEAQ (reference sequence). Here the CDR3 DNA reads TGTGCCAGCAGCCCGGAGACAGACTTAACCGGGGAGCTGTTTTTT. Translating it yields CASSPETDLTGELFF.

This clonotype was recorded a few times. The gene calls are TRBV18 and TRBJ2-7; D not certain. V shed 3 bases and J shed 0 bases, with 9 bases lying between them. The germline V gene has CDR1 KGHSH and CDR2 LQKENI. This CDR3 has 14 residues. This CDR3 is CASSPDTLSYEQYF. CDR3 nucleotides: TGTGCCAGCTCACCCGACACTCTCTCCTACGAGCAGTACTTC. Together with reference TRBV18 and TRBJ2-7, the CDR3 gives the full variable domain: NAGVMQNPRHLVRRRGQEARLRCSPMKGHSHVYWYRQLPEEGLKFMVYLQKENIIDESGMPKERFSAEFPKEGPSILRIQQVVRGDSAAYFCASSPDTLSYEQYFGPGTRLTVT.

The chain employs TRBV20-1 and TRBJ2-1, with 10 bases fitting TRBD2. The germline V gene encodes CDR1 DFQATT and CDR2 SNEGSKA (reference sequence). The CDR3 totals 15 residues. V dropped 5 bases and J dropped 4; count of bases not matched to a gene: 8. CDR3 residues: CSASTSGIKYNEQFF. Here the CDR3 DNA reads TGCAGTGCTTCTACTAGCGGGATAAAGTACAATGAGCAGTTCTTC.

The chain carries TRBV6-4 and TRBJ1-2, with D possibly matching TRBD1 (5 bases). The CDR3 has 15 residues. The V end was cut by 7 bases, the J end by 2 bases, with 17 bases between. In germline, CDR1 is MRHNA, CDR2 SNTAGT. CDR3 DNA sequence: TGTGCCAGCACCTTACGGGCAGGGAACAACTATGGCTACACCTTC. It translates to CASTLRAGNNYGYTF.

The chain couples TRBV6-5 to TRBJ2-2; 7 nucleotides line up with TRBD2. V lost 5 bases, J lost 2 bases, and 8 bases stayed unmatched. The CDR3 has 16 residues. Germline CDR1 MNHEY, CDR2 SVGAGI. CDR3: CASSIGVAGNTGELFF. The CDR3 coding sequence is TGTGCCAGCAGTATAGGGGTAGCGGGTAACACCGGGGAGCTGTTTTTT.

This clonotype has just a few counts. The rearrangement links TRBV5-1 to TRBJ1-3, with 10 nucleotides matching TRBD1. The junction had 3 bases not matched to a gene; V was cut back by 3 bases and J by 0 bases. This CDR3 is 16 amino acids long. The germline CDR1 and CDR2 sequences are SGHRS and YFSETQ. The chain's CDR3 is CASSSGTGDSGNTIYF. In DNA form, the CDR3 reads TGCGCCAGCAGCTCCGGGACAGGGGACTCTGGAAACACCATATATTTT.

This clonotype was seen only a few times. The J gene is TRBJ2-5, the V gene TRBV7-3; D might be TRBD1 (6 bases). This CDR3 is 15 amino acids long. Trimming left V 3 bases short and J 5 bases short, with 16 bases between. Germline CDR1 SGHTA, CDR2 FQGTGA. The CDR3 bases are TGTGCCAGCAGCTTCAAACAGGGATTGGGGGAGACCCAGTACTTC. This translates into CASSFKQGLGETQYF.

This clonotype was found a few times. This rearrangement joins TRBV18 to TRBJ1-5; no firm D call. The CDR3 is 13 amino acids. The germline V and J ends were trimmed by 3 bases and 7 bases, with 10 bases remaining between them. The germline gives CDR1 KGHSH, CDR2 LQKENI. In DNA, the CDR3 is TGTGCCAGCTCACCTGCCAGCGAGCAGCCCCAGCATTTT. It is translated as CASSPASEQPQHF. The complete variable domain, with remaining parts taken from reference TRBV18 and TRBJ1-5, reads NAGVMQNPRHLVRRRGQEARLRCSPMKGHSHVYWYRQLPEEGLKFMVYLQKENIIDESGMPKERFSAEFPKEGPSILRIQQVVRGDSAAYFCASSPASEQPQHFGDGTRLSIL.